This TCR beta chain was sequenced during a study of cytomegalovirus exposure and HLA in healthy donors. Overall study findings and caveats: It was taken for granted in presence/absence analyses that sequencing depth across donors was roughly uniform. A later analysis linked a missense DCLRE1C variant to TCR beta V- and J-gene trimming. There were a few CMV-associated chains whose specificity for CMV antigens was confirmed in vitro.

With respect to this clone: Its antigen is still unknown.

Donors had nominal health at sampling but likely had unrecorded immune exposures. The germline CDR1 and CDR2 sequences are SGDLS and YYNGEE. V lost 4 bases and J 0 bases, leaving 10 bases between the germline ends. This CDR3 contains 14 residues. 13 Jbeta primers and 60 Vbeta primers were used for the PCR. The repertoire was sequenced with immunoSEQ multiplex PCR; TCRdb's copy has only in-frame clones and lacks some. The repertoire has more than 85,000 clones, around 73% of them found once; the top ten carry 1.2%. This clonotype was obtained from a female donor in good health and CMV-seronegative. V is TRBV9 and J is TRBJ1-1, with a tentative D call TRBD1 (6 bases). The sequencing sample was made of PBMCs. The CDR3 DNA reads TGTGCCAGCAGCAAACAGGGTGTGAACACTGAAGCTTTCTTT. Its translation is CASSKQGVNTEAFF. Based on the CDR3 plus reference TRBV9 and TRBJ1-1, the full variable domain is DSGVTQTPKHLITATGQRVTLRCSPRSGDLSVYWYQQSLDQGLQFLIQYYNGEERAKGNILERFSAQQFPDLHSELNLSSLELGDSALYFCASSKQGVNTEAFFGQGTRLTVV.